This is a list of T cell receptor beta chains from one sample in a study of blood T cell repertoires in COVID-19. Data came from immunoSEQ multiplex PCR; TCRdb stores just in-frame clones and leaves some out. The profile shows about 210,000 clones, around 84% of them singletons. Sequences were obtained from peripheral blood. These receptors were taken from a man in his 60s with acute or convalescent COVID-19. The CDR3 runs from the conserved cysteine through the conserved F or W. Each record gives: clone size, D gene, J gene, V gene, CDR3 protein, CDR3 DNA. D genes are given only for firm matches. The size field is filled for only some rows; it gives once, few, many or a size class.

clone_size: .
d_call: .
j_call: TRBJ2-7
v_call: TRBV28
cdr3_aa: CASVHGAYEQYF
cdr3_nt: TGTGCCAGCGTACACGGAGCCTACGAGCAGTACTTC

clone_size: .
d_call: .
j_call: TRBJ1-1
v_call: TRBV3-1/TRBV3-2
cdr3_aa: CASSYRARDTEAFF
cdr3_nt: TGTGCCAGCAGCTACAGGGCTAGGGACACTGAAGCTTTCTTT

clone_size: .
d_call: .
j_call: TRBJ1-1
v_call: TRBV11-2
cdr3_aa: CASSYETEAFF
cdr3_nt: TGTGCCAGCAGCTACGAGACTGAAGCTTTCTTT

clone_size: .
d_call: .
j_call: TRBJ2-3
v_call: TRBV5-1
cdr3_aa: CASMAHPGADTQYF
cdr3_nt: TGCGCCAGCATGGCCCATCCGGGGGCAGATACGCAGTATTTT

clone_size: .
d_call: TRBD1
j_call: TRBJ1-2
v_call: TRBV28
cdr3_aa: CASRIPTGGYGYTF
cdr3_nt: TGTGCCAGCAGAATACCCACAGGGGGATATGGCTACACCTTC

clone_size: .
d_call: TRBD2
j_call: TRBJ2-5
v_call: TRBV19
cdr3_aa: CASSPGLAGVGETQYF
cdr3_nt: TGTGCCAGTAGTCCCGGACTAGCGGGGGTTGGAGAGACCCAGTACTTC

clone_size: .
d_call: TRBD1
j_call: TRBJ2-3
v_call: TRBV28
cdr3_aa: CASSRQGLQYF
cdr3_nt: TGTGCCAGCAGTCGACAGGGCCTGCAGTATTTT

clone_size: .
d_call: TRBD1
j_call: TRBJ1-2
v_call: TRBV2
cdr3_aa: CASIGTGSSYGYTF
cdr3_nt: TGTGCCAGCATTGGGACAGGGTCGAGCTATGGCTACACCTTC

clone_size: .
d_call: TRBD1
j_call: TRBJ2-3
v_call: TRBV6-1
cdr3_aa: CASSDRQGARDTQYF
cdr3_nt: TGTGCCAGCAGTGATAGACAGGGGGCGAGGGATACGCAGTATTTT

clone_size: .
d_call: TRBD1
j_call: TRBJ2-3
v_call: TRBV4-1
cdr3_aa: CASSQDGNRGSTDTQYF
cdr3_nt: TGCGCCAGCAGCCAAGATGGGAACAGGGGAAGCACAGATACGCAGTATTTT

clone_size: .
d_call: TRBD2
j_call: TRBJ2-1
v_call: TRBV6-1
cdr3_aa: CASSEARLAGENEQFF
cdr3_nt: TGTGCCAGCAGTGAAGCGCGGCTAGCGGGGGAGAATGAGCAGTTCTTC

clone_size: .
d_call: .
j_call: TRBJ1-2
v_call: TRBV18
cdr3_aa: CASSFTGMDGYTF
cdr3_nt: TGTGCCAGCTCATTCACAGGGATGGACGGCTACACCTTC

clone_size: .
d_call: TRBD1
j_call: TRBJ2-1
v_call: TRBV7-6
cdr3_aa: CASSVTGDSYNEQFF
cdr3_nt: TGTGCCAGCAGCGTGACAGGGGACTCCTACAATGAGCAGTTCTTC

clone_size: .
d_call: TRBD2
j_call: TRBJ2-2
v_call: TRBV7-6
cdr3_aa: CASSLVRGGRPGELFF
cdr3_nt: TGTGCCAGCAGCTTAGTGCGGGGGGGCCGACCCGGGGAGCTGTTTTTT

clone_size: .
d_call: .
j_call: TRBJ2-7
v_call: TRBV12-5
cdr3_aa: CASGFQGNSEQYF
cdr3_nt: TGTGCTAGTGGTTTCCAGGGAAATTCCGAGCAGTACTTC

clone_size: .
d_call: TRBD1
j_call: TRBJ2-5
v_call: TRBV7-2
cdr3_aa: CASSSRGTGAVVETQYF
cdr3_nt: TGTGCCAGCAGCTCACGGGGGACAGGGGCGGTGGTGGAGACCCAGTACTTC

clone_size: .
d_call: TRBD2
j_call: TRBJ2-1
v_call: TRBV3-1/TRBV3-2
cdr3_aa: CASSQVPPGTSDYNEQFF
cdr3_nt: TGTGCCAGCAGCCAAGTGCCCCCTGGGACTAGCGATTACAATGAGCAGTTCTTC

clone_size: once
d_call: TRBD1
j_call: TRBJ1-2
v_call: TRBV2
cdr3_aa: CASRGPGQKGGYTF
cdr3_nt: TGTGCCAGCAGGGGACCGGGACAGAAGGGCGGCTACACCTTC

clone_size: .
d_call: .
j_call: TRBJ2-1
v_call: TRBV4-3
cdr3_aa: CASSSQYNEQFF
cdr3_nt: TGCGCCAGCAGCTCCCAGTACAATGAGCAGTTCTTC

clone_size: .
d_call: TRBD1
j_call: TRBJ1-4
v_call: TRBV6-5
cdr3_aa: CASSYSGTARNEKLFF
cdr3_nt: TGTGCCAGCAGTTACTCGGGGACAGCGAGAAATGAAAAACTGTTTTTT

clone_size: .
d_call: TRBD2
j_call: TRBJ2-3
v_call: TRBV29-1
cdr3_aa: CSVLAGSTDTQYF
cdr3_nt: TGCAGCGTTCTAGCGGGGAGCACAGATACGCAGTATTTT

clone_size: .
d_call: TRBD1
j_call: TRBJ2-1
v_call: TRBV6-2/TRBV6-3
cdr3_aa: CASSATGLTSYNEQFF
cdr3_nt: TGTGCCAGCAGTGCGACAGGGCTTACTTCCTACAATGAGCAGTTCTTC

clone_size: .
d_call: TRBD2
j_call: TRBJ2-5
v_call: TRBV7-2
cdr3_aa: CASSSSSGGGQETQYF
cdr3_nt: TGTGCCAGCAGCTCCTCTAGCGGGGGGGGTCAAGAGACCCAGTACTTC

clone_size: once
d_call: TRBD1
j_call: TRBJ1-2
v_call: TRBV6-6
cdr3_aa: CASSGGQGVLDGYTF
cdr3_nt: TGTGCCAGCAGTGGGGGACAGGGGGTTCTCGATGGCTACACCTTC

clone_size: few
d_call: TRBD1
j_call: TRBJ1-4
v_call: TRBV2
cdr3_aa: CASSEQGGEKLFF
cdr3_nt: TGTGCCAGCAGTGAGCAGGGGGGTGAAAAACTGTTTTTT

clone_size: .
d_call: .
j_call: TRBJ2-1
v_call: TRBV5-1
cdr3_aa: CASSLEGDGNEQFF
cdr3_nt: TGCGCCAGCAGCTTGGAGGGGGACGGGAATGAGCAGTTCTTC

clone_size: .
d_call: .
j_call: TRBJ1-5
v_call: TRBV21-1
cdr3_aa: CASSNGGQLSNQPQHF
cdr3_nt: TGTGCCAGCAGCAACGGAGGACAGCTTAGCAATCAGCCCCAGCATTTT

clone_size: .
d_call: TRBD1
j_call: TRBJ2-2
v_call: TRBV2
cdr3_aa: CAWGRQGEGTGELFF
cdr3_nt: TGTGCCTGGGGACGACAGGGCGAGGGCACCGGGGAGCTGTTTTTT

clone_size: .
d_call: TRBD1
j_call: TRBJ2-7
v_call: TRBV6-2/TRBV6-3
cdr3_aa: CASSRPGQPPYEQYF
cdr3_nt: TGTGCCAGCAGCCGCCCGGGACAGCCTCCTTACGAGCAGTACTTC

clone_size: .
d_call: TRBD1
j_call: TRBJ2-7
v_call: TRBV2
cdr3_aa: CASSGDRGRYEQYF
cdr3_nt: TGTGCCAGCAGCGGGGACAGGGGGAGATACGAGCAGTACTTC

clone_size: .
d_call: TRBD1
j_call: TRBJ1-1
v_call: TRBV4-1
cdr3_aa: CASSQVADRAEAFF
cdr3_nt: TGCGCCAGCAGCCAAGTCGCGGACAGGGCTGAAGCTTTCTTT

clone_size: .
d_call: TRBD1
j_call: TRBJ2-1
v_call: TRBV7-6
cdr3_aa: CASSRPEGQSSYNEQFF
cdr3_nt: TGTGCCAGCAGCCGACCCGAGGGACAGAGCTCCTACAATGAGCAGTTCTTC

clone_size: many
d_call: .
j_call: TRBJ2-3
v_call: TRBV3-1/TRBV3-2
cdr3_aa: CASSPLPGVTDTQYF
cdr3_nt: TGTGCCAGCAGCCCGTTACCGGGGGTCACAGATACGCAGTATTTT

clone_size: .
d_call: .
j_call: TRBJ1-3
v_call: TRBV6-5
cdr3_aa: CASQLGNTIYF
cdr3_nt: TGTGCCAGCCAGTTAGGAAACACCATATATTTT

clone_size: .
d_call: .
j_call: TRBJ2-7
v_call: TRBV7-8
cdr3_aa: CASSPSVEQYF
cdr3_nt: TGTGCCAGCAGCCCCTCAGTGGAGCAGTACTTC

clone_size: .
d_call: .
j_call: TRBJ1-1
v_call: TRBV6-5
cdr3_aa: CAIGGRQATEAFF
cdr3_nt: TGTGCCATTGGGGGCCGCCAAGCAACTGAAGCTTTCTTT

clone_size: .
d_call: TRBD1
j_call: TRBJ2-7
v_call: TRBV5-1
cdr3_aa: CASSLAAGQGYEQYF
cdr3_nt: TGCGCCAGCAGCTTGGCCGCGGGACAGGGATACGAGCAGTACTTC

clone_size: .
d_call: .
j_call: TRBJ2-2
v_call: TRBV11-3
cdr3_aa: CASSSGGGELFF
cdr3_nt: TGTGCCAGCAGCTCCGGGGGCGGGGAGCTGTTTTTT

clone_size: .
d_call: TRBD1
j_call: TRBJ1-6
v_call: TRBV5-1
cdr3_aa: CASSSGDRVNSPLHF
cdr3_nt: TGCGCCAGCAGCTCGGGGGACAGGGTAAATTCACCCCTCCACTTT

clone_size: .
d_call: .
j_call: TRBJ1-5
v_call: TRBV7-9
cdr3_aa: CASSLGAVPQHF
cdr3_nt: TGTGCCAGCAGCTTAGGAGCCGTGCCCCAGCATTTT

clone_size: .
d_call: .
j_call: TRBJ2-2
v_call: TRBV4-1
cdr3_aa: CASSDSGHNTGELFF
cdr3_nt: TGCGCCAGCAGCGATTCGGGACACAACACCGGGGAGCTGTTTTTT

clone_size: few
d_call: TRBD1
j_call: TRBJ2-4
v_call: TRBV6-5
cdr3_aa: CASSPPWGQKNIQYF
cdr3_nt: TGTGCCAGCAGTCCGCCGTGGGGACAGAAAAACATTCAGTACTTC

clone_size: .
d_call: .
j_call: TRBJ2-1
v_call: TRBV4-1
cdr3_aa: CASSHGGGFFNEQFF
cdr3_nt: TGCGCCAGCAGCCACGGAGGAGGGTTCTTCAATGAGCAGTTCTTC

clone_size: .
d_call: TRBD1
j_call: TRBJ1-1
v_call: TRBV18
cdr3_aa: CASSPGQFEAFF
cdr3_nt: TGTGCCAGCTCACCGGGACAGTTTGAAGCTTTCTTT

clone_size: .
d_call: TRBD1
j_call: TRBJ1-5
v_call: TRBV28
cdr3_aa: CASSGTGGGSNQPQHF
cdr3_nt: TGTGCCAGCAGTGGGACAGGGGGCGGGAGCAATCAGCCCCAGCATTTT

clone_size: .
d_call: TRBD2
j_call: TRBJ2-7
v_call: TRBV28
cdr3_aa: CASRGRGFGSYEQYF
cdr3_nt: TGTGCCAGCAGAGGGAGGGGATTTGGCTCCTACGAGCAGTACTTC

clone_size: .
d_call: .
j_call: TRBJ1-4
v_call: TRBV7-9
cdr3_aa: CASSPPGIEKLFF
cdr3_nt: TGTGCCAGCAGCCCACCAGGGATTGAAAAACTGTTTTTT

clone_size: .
d_call: TRBD1
j_call: TRBJ1-3
v_call: TRBV27
cdr3_aa: CASRGQGASGNTIYF
cdr3_nt: TGTGCCAGCAGGGGACAGGGGGCCTCTGGAAACACCATATATTTT

clone_size: once
d_call: TRBD1
j_call: TRBJ2-3
v_call: TRBV9
cdr3_aa: CASSVVGQGGTDTQYF
cdr3_nt: TGTGCCAGCAGCGTAGTAGGACAGGGAGGCACAGATACGCAGTATTTT

clone_size: .
d_call: TRBD2
j_call: TRBJ2-3
v_call: TRBV11-2
cdr3_aa: CASSYLTGGATRTDTQYF
cdr3_nt: TGTGCCAGCAGCTACCTCACCGGGGGGGCGACCCGCACAGATACGCAGTATTTT

clone_size: once
d_call: .
j_call: TRBJ2-3
v_call: TRBV25-1
cdr3_aa: CASSGGPSTDTQYF
cdr3_nt: TGTGCCAGCAGTGGGGGGCCCTCCACAGATACGCAGTATTTT

clone_size: few
d_call: .
j_call: TRBJ1-1
v_call: TRBV27
cdr3_aa: CASSLDGRLRNTEAFF
cdr3_nt: TGTGCCAGCAGTTTAGATGGCAGGTTACGTAACACTGAAGCTTTCTTT

clone_size: once
d_call: TRBD2
j_call: TRBJ2-5
v_call: TRBV27
cdr3_aa: CSSGGRGETQYF
cdr3_nt: TGTTCGAGCGGGGGGCGGGGAGAGACCCAGTACTTC

clone_size: once
d_call: TRBD1
j_call: TRBJ1-5
v_call: TRBV10-3
cdr3_aa: CAISGTGLSNQPQHF
cdr3_nt: TGTGCCATCAGTGGGACAGGTCTTAGCAATCAGCCCCAGCATTTT

clone_size: .
d_call: .
j_call: TRBJ1-1
v_call: TRBV5-5
cdr3_aa: CASSQGTLNTEAFF
cdr3_nt: TGTGCCAGCAGCCAGGGGACCCTGAACACTGAAGCTTTCTTT